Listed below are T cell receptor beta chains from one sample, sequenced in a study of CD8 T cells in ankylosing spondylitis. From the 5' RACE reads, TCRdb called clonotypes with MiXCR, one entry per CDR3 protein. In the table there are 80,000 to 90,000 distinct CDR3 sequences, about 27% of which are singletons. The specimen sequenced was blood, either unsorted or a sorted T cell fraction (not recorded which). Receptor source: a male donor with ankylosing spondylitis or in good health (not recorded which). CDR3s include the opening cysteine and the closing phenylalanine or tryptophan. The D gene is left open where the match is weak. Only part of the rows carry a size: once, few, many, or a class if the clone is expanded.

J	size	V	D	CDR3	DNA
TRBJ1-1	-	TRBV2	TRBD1	CASSKQGEGTEAFF	TGTGCCAGCAGTAAACAGGGGGAAGGCACTGAAGCTTTCTTT
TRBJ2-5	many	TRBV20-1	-	CSAQDQETQYF	TGCAGTGCCCAGGACCAAGAGACCCAGTACTTC
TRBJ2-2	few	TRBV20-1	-	CSARQSPNTGELFF	TGCAGTGCTAGGCAGTCCCCGAACACCGGGGAGCTGTTTTTT
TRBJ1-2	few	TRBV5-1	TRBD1	CASSPRQGYGYTF	TGCGCCAGCAGTCCCAGACAGGGTTATGGCTACACCTTC
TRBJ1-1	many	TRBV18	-	CASQIMNTEAFF	TGTGCCAGCCAGATCATGAACACTGAAGCTTTCTTT
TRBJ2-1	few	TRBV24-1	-	CATSDSGLSPSYNEQFF	TGTGCCACCAGTGACTCCGGACTATCCCCCTCCTACAATGAGCAGTTCTTC
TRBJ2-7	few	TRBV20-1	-	CSARVSDYEQYF	TGCAGTGCTAGGGTTAGCGACTACGAGCAGTACTTC
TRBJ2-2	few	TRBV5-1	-	CASKEMGAVSGELFF	TGCGCCAGCAAAGAGATGGGGGCTGTATCCGGGGAGCTGTTTTTT
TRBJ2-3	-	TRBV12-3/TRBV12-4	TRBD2	CASSEGSLAGGSDTQYF	TGTGCCAGCAGCGAAGGGTCGCTAGCGGGAGGTTCAGATACGCAGTATTTT
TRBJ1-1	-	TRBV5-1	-	CASTEGLNTEAFF	TGCGCCAGCACGGAGGGCTTGAACACTGAAGCTTTCTTT
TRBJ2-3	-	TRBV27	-	CASSPGVGGGTQYF	TGTGCCAGCAGTCCAGGGGTAGGAGGGGGGACGCAGTATTTT